This TCR beta chain was recovered during a study of cytomegalovirus exposure and HLA in healthy donors (TCRdb year 2017). Background for the entire study: An earlier analysis of some 600 of the donors reported 276 Gb of sequence data and around 120 million unique TCR beta sequences obtained from roughly 170 million T cells. An early release that covered several hundred HLA-typed donors contained around 330 gigabases of sequencing data and about 93 million unique TCR sequences. To decide whether each TCR beta V gene segment behaved as functional or pseudogenic, an earlier analysis of several hundred of the donors relied on high-throughput TCR beta sequencing. Donor age, sex, ethnicity and CMV serostatus were compiled together with the repertoire data. Both class I and class II loci were covered by HLA typing, at four-digit resolution. Among approximately 370 genotyped donors of the cohort, an average of about 220,000 unique TCR beta nucleotide sequences was sequenced per donor, of which about 18% were non-productive. Using immunosequencing, the study profiled T cell repertoires from 500 to 800 subjects and related those repertoires to cytomegalovirus serostatus. The study aimed to test whether signatures of past pathogen exposure could be identified by cataloging public T cell receptors. A separate validation cohort of 100 to 150 different subjects was used in addition to the approximately 670-subject first cohort. To study patterns of TCR occurrence, a later analysis re-analyzed previously published TCR beta repertoires from 600 to 750 donors and added high-resolution HLA genotyping. Roughly five DR-DQ haplotypes were handled as single units for association and clustering, since linkage in the cohort was strong. Rather than using new phenotypic data, the later analysis identified candidate immune exposures from TCR beta sequences and from how often those sequences occurred across donors. A later genetic analysis used genome-wide SNP genotypes for about 60% of the 666 donors, treating that subset as a discovery cohort. To predict cytomegalovirus infection status, the study combined high-throughput TCR immunosequencing, statistical association of individual TCRs with disease status, and machine learning. Typing coverage differed by locus: A, B, C, DRB1 and DQB1 were typed in about 620-640 donors, DQA1 in roughly 500, DPA1 in nearly 610, and DPB1 in 472. The genetic ancestry cluster associated with self-reported Caucasian donors included 81% of the roughly 360 genotyped donors. Every discovery cohort repertoire had been produced on one sequencing platform.

Concerning this clone itself: This clone's antigen is unknown. No much larger clone is present one base from it, and per-base qualities are unavailable.

The cohort comprised around 700 healthy bone marrow donors. All cohort members were sampled while nominally healthy, although unrecorded immune exposures were likely present. The donor tested CMV seronegative, placing the donor among the 352 seronegative members of the cohort. A peripheral blood sample was collected from each donor, and TCR beta sequencing was performed on peripheral blood mononuclear cells. The Qiagen DNeasy Blood Extraction Kit was used to extract genomic DNA from the blood cell samples. Results and caveats for the whole study, not just this receptor: According to a later analysis, most CMV-associated TCR beta chains appeared to be HLA-restricted, and the HLA associations seemed to be driven largely by CMV exposure. Assigning TCR associations to individual alleles was difficult when HLA alleles, especially DR and DQ, strongly co-occurred. Because HLA typing was missing for some donors at each locus, association tests included only the typed subset. In this cohort, only TCR beta chains were sequenced, and detectable features were limited by the absence of alpha or paired-chain data. In a later genetic analysis, fewer N-insertions in productive TCRs were reported among donors in an Asian-associated ancestry cluster than the approximately 670-donor mean. A few of the identified cytomegalovirus-associated TCR beta chains were confirmed in vitro to be specific for cytomegalovirus antigens. Broadly in line with IMGT annotations, most TCR beta V segments showed up in productive rearrangements about 87% or about 30% of the time in an earlier analysis of 587 of the donors. Linkage disequilibrium might explain the correlated functional status among segregating V segments, but an unknown experimental factor could not be excluded. The only immune exposure information available for the cohort was CMV serostatus. A group of highly shared sequence variants was considered likely to be a technical artifact of the sequencing pipeline. Most TCR sequences were seen in very few donors, while some public TCRs were found in many individuals. Cytomegalovirus status was reported to be diagnosed by the classifier with high specificity and sensitivity in both the original and validation cohorts. A total of 150 to 200 TCR beta chains were listed by the study as associated with cytomegalovirus. Compared with equally common non-associated chains, HLA-associated TCR beta chains in a later analysis were more clonally expanded and had lower generation probabilities. Sequencing depth was assumed to be roughly uniform across donors in the presence/absence analyses, though that assumption may not hold. In a later analysis, some 18,000 TCR beta sequences were associated with specific HLA alleles at a false discovery rate of 0.05. In a later analysis, several top co-occurrence clusters were reported to appear linked to parvovirus B19, influenza, CMV and Epstein-Barr virus. The earlier analysis of some 560 of the donors excluded seventeen rarely observed V segments, including chromosome 9 orphons, because counts were too low. Because the 87-base-pair reads could not distinguish some IMGT-functional V segments, including TRBV6-2 and TRBV6-3, those segments were excluded. A later genetic analysis associated a missense DCLRE1C variant with V-gene and J-gene trimming of TCR beta chains, and an independent cohort replicated the association. A further reported finding was that TCR beta sequences accurately predicted the HLA-A and HLA-B alleles for most subjects in the first cohort. The authors suggested that the approach could potentially be extended to other disease states and immunological phenotypes. In a later analysis, the rate of TCR association differed among HLA loci, with DRB1 alleles having the most associated TCRs and HLA-C alleles having the fewest.

The method was the immunoSEQ multiplex PCR assay. For the multiplex PCR, a mixture combining 60 forward primers for TCR Vbeta segments and 13 reverse primers for TCR Jbeta segments was used. The CDR3 region of rearranged TCR beta genes was amplified from genomic DNA by a multiplex PCR assay. On the Illumina HiSeq System, the amplified TCR beta libraries were sequenced as 87-base-pair reads. The original pipeline was this. A later analysis counted some 80 million unique TCR beta chains across the 650 to 700 repertoires, and 9 million to 14 million of these chains were shared by at least two donors. To remove PCR and sequencing errors, raw reads were error-corrected and collapsed into unique sequences using a nearest-neighbor algorithm that merged closely related sequences. CDR3 sequences were aligned to IMGT reference sequences to assign V, D and J gene segments. For a sequence to be retained, at least a six-nucleotide match to both a V gene segment and a J gene segment was required. Rearrangements were classified as productive when the CDR3 lacked stop codons and remained in frame with V and J, and all other rearrangements were classified as non-productive. CDR3 was defined according to IMGT convention as the region running from the second conserved V-encoded cysteine to the conserved J-encoded phenylalanine. The earlier analysis of fewer than 750 of the donors excluded sequences that lacked an unambiguous match to a single V gene segment. An earlier analysis of under 750 of the donors called V segments functional above 56.7% productive rearrangements and segregating when the between-donor standard deviation exceeded 5%. A statistical classification framework was built for diagnosing cytomegalovirus status from the catalog of TCR beta chain sequences. In a later analysis, TCR nucleotide sequences were compared against IMGT/GENE-DB human TR gene sequences so that V and J genes could be assigned. Using the TCRdist pipeline, a later analysis assigned CDR3 sequences along with most-parsimonious VDJ recombination scenarios. A later analysis defined each TCR beta chain by its CDR3 amino acid sequence plus V-gene family, and excluded reads lacking a unique V-gene family. A later analysis removed 500 to 600 highly shared, low-generation-probability nucleotide sequences to deal with suspected cross-contamination and a sequencing artifact. A later analysis calculated a clonal expansion index for each public chain from normalized within-repertoire ranks of inferred template counts. In a later analysis, generation probabilities were computed with a VDJ recombination model fitted to out-of-frame rearrangements, and the resulting probabilities were checked against IGoR. In a later analysis, TCR-TCR, TCR-HLA and TCR-CMV co-occurrence was scored with hypergeometric tests, and a repertoire-size bias correction was applied to TCR pairs. A later analysis estimated false discovery rates by permuting HLA or CMV assignments 20 times. In a later analysis, co-occurring TCRs were grouped using DBSCAN, and TCRdist sequence similarity was added for clustering within HLA-allele-positive subsets. Repertoires with fewer than 30,000 or more than 120,000 public chains, plus five repertoires with anomalous nucleotide sharing, were excluded from co-occurrence clustering. TCRdb mirrors the immuneACCESS table, restricted to in-frame sequences. Some clones are absent from its copies; in checked studies, under half trace to an unresolved V gene, and the reason for the others is unknown. V, J and clone size reflect that table, while D and trimming were determined from the DNA. For this sample there are some 180,000 clones; 60% to 80% appear just once. The ten largest make up nearly 3% of the sample.

CDR1 SGHDT and CDR2 YYEEEE were looked up in the germline V gene. The CDR3 runs 14 residues from the cysteine to the phenylalanine. Just CDR3 DNA is preserved here, 42 bases in frame from base 1. Sequenced: PBMCs. This chain is built from TRBV5-6 and TRBJ2-5, and TRBD1 may be the D gene, going by 6 matching bases. The J call may be faulty, since TRBJ2-7 better matches the DNA end. This receptor was obtained from a woman in her thirties in good health and CMV-seronegative. The encoded CDR3 is CATRNGWTAYEQYF. The bases are TGTGCCACACGGAATGGTTGGACAGCCTACGAGCAGTACTTC.